This passage covers 28 T cell receptor beta chains from one sample sequenced in a study of T-cell reconstitution after alpha-beta-depleted transplantation in children. Using unique molecular identifiers, the investigators prepared the TCRbeta library. One entry per CDR3 protein, called by TCRdb with MiXCR from the PCR reads. This table has about 610,000 distinct CDR3 sequences, about 10% appearing once. Sequencing was performed on PBMCs from the stem cell graft donor, taken from the stem cell graft. The receptors stem from a human donor who donated a stem cell graft to a child with acute myeloid leukemia.

The genes are TRBV11-2 and TRBJ2-7; 7 nucleotides align to TRBD2. V shed 1 base and J 4 bases; nucleotides not matched to a gene: 7. Looked up from germline, CDR1 is SGHAT and CDR2 is FQNNGV. The CDR3 loop spans 15 amino acids. CDR3 DNA sequence: TGTGCCAGCAGCTTAGGGACTAGACTAGGGTACGAGCAGTACTTC. Amino acid sequence: CASSLGTRLGYEQYF.

This clonotype was seen a few times. The chain recombines TRBV28 with TRBJ2-5, with TRBD2 matching over 14 bases. After removal of 2 bases from V and 4 bases from J, the junction contained 3 bases not matched to a gene. CDR1 is MDHEN and CDR2 is SYDVKM in the germline V gene. This CDR3 is built from 16 residues. The CDR3 here is CASSLTTSGGGETQYF. Written as DNA, the CDR3 is TGTGCCAGCAGTTTAACGACTAGCGGGGGGGGAGAGACCCAGTACTTC.

This sequence joins TRBV3-1 and TRBJ2-1; the match to TRBD2 covers 9 bases. The CDR3 is made up of 19 amino acids. Germline V gene data show CDR1 as LGHDT and CDR2 as YNNKEL (reference sequence). Trimming took 4 bases from V and 7 from J; bases not matched to a gene: 20. CDR3: CASSPLTQPRTSVRNEQFF. The DNA of the CDR3 is TGTGCCAGCAGCCCCTTGACACAACCCAGGACTAGCGTTAGGAATGAGCAGTTCTTC.

This clonotype appeared a few times. The chain is built from TRBV5-1 and TRBJ2-6; possibly TRBD1 or TRBD2 for D (5 bases each). CDR1 and CDR2 (germline): SGHRS, YFSETQ. V lost 2 bases, J lost 2 bases, and 14 bases lay in between. The CDR3 is 17 amino acids. CDR3 protein: CASSLRGWGAGANVLTF. The CDR3, as DNA: TGCGCCAGCAGCTTACGCGGGTGGGGCGCTGGGGCCAACGTCCTGACTTTC.

Only a few counts were recorded for this clonotype. This chain links TRBV15 with TRBJ2-2; 12 nucleotides align to TRBD2. The CDR3 is 14 residues long. The trim removed 3 bases at V and 13 bases at J, leaving 6 bases unmatched. Germline loops: CDR1 LNHNV, CDR2 YYDKDF (reference sequence). In DNA, the CDR3 is TGTGCCACCAGCAGGGAAGGACTAGCGGGATCGCTGTTTTTT. Its translation: CATSREGLAGSLFF.

This clonotype came up a few times. The chain links TRBV10-3 to TRBJ1-3; a possible D gene is TRBD1 (5 bases). The CDR3 is 16 amino acids. V gave up 9 bases and J gave up 0 bases, with 18 bases separating them. Per germline, CDR1 ENHRY and CDR2 SYGVKD. CDR3 nucleotides: TGTGCCATTTCCCAGGGCCCCGTTCCCTCTGGAAACACCATATATTTT. Its protein is CAISQGPVPSGNTIYF.

The chain recombines TRBV7-2 with TRBJ2-3; unclear D gene. The ends were cut back, 1 base at V and 6 bases at J, with 14 bases in the middle. The V gene's germline CDR1 is SGHTA and CDR2 FQGNSA. CDR3 length equals 15 residues. The DNA for the CDR3 is TGTGCCAGCAGCTTAGATGTTCTGACGATGGATACGCAGTATTTT. It is translated as CASSLDVLTMDTQYF.

This chain links TRBV7-3 with TRBJ1-2; D gene ambiguous. The CDR3 has 16 amino acids. The V and J ends lost 5 bases and 0 bases respectively, with 16 bases between them. From germline, CDR1 is SGHTA and CDR2 FQGTGA. CDR3 sequence (DNA): TGTGCCAGCAGCCGCGACGCGGGGTCGTCTAACTATGGCTACACCTTC. Protein sequence: CASSRDAGSSNYGYTF.

The sample holds many counts of this clonotype. The chain links TRBV20-1 to TRBJ2-7; weak D call: TRBD1 (5 bases). Germline V gives CDR1 DFQATT, CDR2 SNEGSKA (reference sequence). Trimming left V 3 bases short and J 2 bases short, with 29 bases between. This CDR3 is built from 19 residues. CDR3 sequence: CSAREPTPTRVTTAYEQYF. CDR3 DNA: TGCAGTGCTAGGGAACCAACCCCTACCAGGGTGACCACAGCCTACGAGCAGTACTTC.

This clonotype was recorded many times. The rearrangement joins TRBV24-1 to TRBJ2-3, with 9 nucleotides matching TRBD1. The length of the CDR3 is 16 residues. J lost 5 bases, V lost 3 bases, and 8 bases had no gene match. The germline V gene encodes CDR1 KGHDR and CDR2 SFDVKD. The CDR3, as DNA: TGTGCCACCAGTGATGCCGGGGACAGGGAAAGAGATACGCAGTATTTT. Encoded protein: CATSDAGDRERDTQYF.

This clonotype was recorded at least ten times. The rearrangement joins TRBV28 to TRBJ2-1; TRBD2 matches 11 bases. The CDR3 is made up of 15 amino acids. V gave up 6 bases and J gave up 3 bases; unmatched junction bases: 4. Germline V gives CDR1 MDHEN, CDR2 SYDVKM. Written as DNA, the CDR3 is TGTGCCAGCAGCCGACTAGCGGGGTTCTACAATGAGCAGTTCTTC. The encoded protein is CASSRLAGFYNEQFF.

The rearrangement uses TRBV20-1 and TRBJ2-2, with D uncertain. The CDR3 has 13 residues. The V end was cut by 7 bases, the J end by 4 bases, with 13 bases between. The germline CDR1 and CDR2 sequences are DFQATT and SNEGSKA (reference sequence). This CDR3 is CSGDWRGTGELFF. For the CDR3, the DNA is TGCAGTGGCGACTGGCGAGGCACCGGGGAGCTGTTTTTT.

The V and J genes are TRBV4-1 and TRBJ2-3, with 11 bases lining up with TRBD2. J gave up 6 bases and V 3 bases, and 8 bases lay outside the gene matches. This CDR3 contains 16 residues. Germline-derived CDR1 and CDR2 are MGHRA and YSYEKL. The CDR3 region has the DNA TGCGCCAGCAGCCAGGTGACTAGCGGGATGGTGGATACGCAGTATTTT. Amino acids: CASSQVTSGMVDTQYF.

This clonotype was recorded many times. The genes are TRBV20-1 and TRBJ2-7; tentatively, D is TRBD1 (6 bases). Germline V gene lookup returns CDR1 DFQATT and CDR2 SNEGSKA (reference sequence). This CDR3 contains 16 residues. V gave up 0 bases and J gave up 2 bases, with 17 bases separating them. The CDR3 here is CSARDPYGTTTYEQYF. CDR3 bases: TGCAGTGCTAGAGATCCCTACGGGACAACTACCTACGAGCAGTACTTC.

This clonotype showed up just a few times. The genes are TRBV28 and TRBJ2-1; D call uncertain. CDR3 length equals 14 residues. Trimming pared 4 bases from V and 4 bases from J, leaving 11 bases between. Germline CDR1 and CDR2: MDHEN and SYDVKM. The CDR3 spells CASSYGSKYNEQFF. In nucleotides, the CDR3 is TGTGCCAGCAGTTACGGGTCCAAGTACAATGAGCAGTTCTTC. Together with reference TRBV28 and TRBJ2-1, the CDR3 gives the full variable domain: DVKVTQSSRYLVKRTGEKVFLECVQDMDHENMFWYRQDPGLGLRLIYFSYDVKMKEKGDIPEGYSVSREKKERFSLILESASTNQTSMYLCASSYGSKYNEQFFGPGTRLTVL.

This chain uses TRBV29-1 with TRBJ2-1; no reliable D call. The CDR3 extends over 12 amino acids. V dropped 5 bases and J dropped 8 bases, with 13 bases sitting between them. CDR1 SQVTM and CDR2 ANQGSEA come from the germline V gene. Here the CDR3 DNA reads TGCAGCGTTTTGTCCTACGAGGATGAGCAGTTCTTC. This sequence encodes CSVLSYEDEQFF.

The chain employs TRBV12-3 or TRBV12-4 and TRBJ1-6; D is unclear. V lost 6 bases, J lost 14 bases, and 14 bases lay in between. The CDR3 covers 12 residues. CDR3 sequence (DNA): TGTGCCAGCAGCCCGACACCCGCGGCCCTCCACTTT. Translating it yields CASSPTPAALHF.

This clonotype has a handful of counts. The rearrangement links TRBV29-1 to TRBJ1-5; 10 bases line up with TRBD1. Per the germline V gene, CDR1 is SQVTM and CDR2 is ANQGSEA. The ends lost 5 bases at V and 7 bases at J; junction bases unmatched: 5. The CDR3 spans 13 residues. CDR3 bases: TGCAGCGTTAAGGACAGGGGGAACCAGCCCCAGCATTTT. Amino acids: CSVKDRGNQPQHF.

The V and J genes are TRBV20-1 and TRBJ1-2; possible D gene TRBD1, 6 bases. The CDR3 consists of 17 residues. The germline CDR1 and CDR2 sequences are DFQATT and SNEGSKA (reference sequence). V lost 0 bases and J 0 bases, leaving 17 bases between the germline ends. CDR3 sequence: CSARDPLRQEANYGYTF. CDR3 DNA: TGCAGTGCTAGAGATCCGCTAAGACAGGAAGCTAACTATGGCTACACCTTC.

This clonotype appeared many times. The chain carries TRBV7-3 and TRBJ2-5; the D is unclear. This CDR3 is 13 amino acids long. The V gene lost 0 bases and the J gene lost 1 base, with 3 bases spanning the gap. Per germline, CDR1 SGHTA and CDR2 FQGTGA. In DNA, the CDR3 is TGTGCCAGCAGCTTAACCCCCCAAGAGACCCAGTACTTC. Translating it yields CASSLTPQETQYF. Combining the CDR3 with reference TRBV7-3 and TRBJ2-5 gives the whole variable domain GAGVSQTPSNKVTEKGKYVELRCDPISGHTALYWYRQSLGQGPEFLIYFQGTGAADDSGLPNDRFFAVRPEGSVSTLKIQRTERGDSAVYLCASSLTPQETQYFGPGTRLLVL.

V usage is TRBV28 and J usage is TRBJ1-3, with 7 bases identical to TRBD1. The CDR3 extends over 13 amino acids. Germline CDR1 and CDR2: MDHEN and SYDVKM. The V gene end was trimmed by 7 bases and the J gene end by 3 bases; junction bases not matched to a gene: 3. The chain's CDR3 is CASMTGSGNTIYF. The CDR3 bases are TGTGCCAGCATGACAGGGAGTGGAAACACCATATATTTT.

J is TRBJ2-7 and V is TRBV28; 10 bases are a match to TRBD1. The CDR3 totals 15 residues. V trimming: 5 bases; J trimming: 5 bases; junction bases outside the gene matches: 9. CDR1 and CDR2 (germline): MDHEN, SYDVKM. The CDR3 loop is CASSTIGTGVHEQYF. The CDR3 DNA reads TGTGCCAGCAGTACCATCGGGACAGGGGTCCACGAGCAGTACTTC. Complete variable domain (other parts from reference TRBV28 and TRBJ2-7): DVKVTQSSRYLVKRTGEKVFLECVQDMDHENMFWYRQDPGLGLRLIYFSYDVKMKEKGDIPEGYSVSREKKERFSLILESASTNQTSMYLCASSTIGTGVHEQYFGPGTRLTVT.

The chain uses TRBV2 and TRBJ1-4; no clear D. V gave up 3 bases and J gave up 3 bases, with 8 bases separating them. The germline CDR1 and CDR2 sequences are SNHLY and FYNNEI. There are 14 residues in the CDR3. CDR3 bases: TGTGCCAGCAGTGAGGGGAGGGCTAATGAAAAACTGTTTTTT. This translates into CASSEGRANEKLFF.

This clonotype was seen ten or more times. The genes are TRBV7-8 and TRBJ2-5, with TRBD2 matching 10 bases. This CDR3 region has 19 residues. Trimming took 1 base from V and 2 from J; bases not matched to a gene: 13. The V gene's germline CDR1 is SGHVS and CDR2 FQNEAQ. The CDR3 here is CASSLGTSGSRGHQETQYF. The CDR3 DNA reads TGTGCCAGCAGCTTAGGGACTAGCGGAAGTCGGGGACATCAAGAGACCCAGTACTTC.

This clonotype was observed a handful of times. This rearrangement joins TRBV7-2 to TRBJ2-5, with D unresolved. CDR3 length: 14 residues. V was shortened by 2 bases and J by 0 bases, with 7 bases between the two germline ends. Germline V gene sequence: CDR1 SGHTA, CDR2 FQGNSA. The CDR3 here is CASSLTSYQETQYF. The CDR3 bases are TGTGCCAGCAGCTTAACCTCGTACCAAGAGACCCAGTACTTC.

At least ten counts were recorded for this clonotype. V gene TRBV18 combines with J gene TRBJ1-4; 7 nucleotides align to TRBD1. The CDR3 runs to 15 residues. Per germline, CDR1 KGHSH and CDR2 LQKENI. V was pared by 2 bases and J by 7 bases, with 7 bases of the junction left unmatched. This chain's CDR3 is CASSPEGARSEKLFF. For the CDR3, the DNA is TGTGCCAGCTCACCAGAGGGGGCAAGGAGTGAAAAACTGTTTTTT.

This clonotype was detected many times. The chain carries TRBV29-1 and TRBJ2-7; tentatively, D is TRBD1 (6 bases). This CDR3 comprises 14 residues. The ends were cut back, 0 bases at V and 4 bases at J, with 13 bases in the middle. CDR1 is SQVTM and CDR2 is ANQGSEA in the germline V gene. The CDR3 DNA is TGCAGCGTTGAAGATGGACAGCTAGGATACGAGCAGTACTTC. Protein: CSVEDGQLGYEQYF.

This clonotype was recorded at least ten times. The V gene is TRBV9, the J gene TRBJ2-2, with 9 bases lining up with TRBD2. The CDR3 extends over 17 amino acids. J lost 3 bases, V lost 6 bases, and 12 bases had no gene match. The germline CDR1 and CDR2 sequences are SGDLS and YYNGEE. Written as DNA, the CDR3 is TGTGCCAGCACTATCAGGGCGGGAGGGCCCGACACCGGGGAGCTGTTTTTT. Its translation: CASTIRAGGPDTGELFF. Filled out from reference TRBV9 and TRBJ2-2, the complete variable domain reads DSGVTQTPKHLITATGQRVTLRCSPRSGDLSVYWYQQSLDQGLQFLIQYYNGEERAKGNILERFSAQQFPDLHSELNLSSLELGDSALYFCASTIRAGGPDTGELFFGEGSRLTVL.